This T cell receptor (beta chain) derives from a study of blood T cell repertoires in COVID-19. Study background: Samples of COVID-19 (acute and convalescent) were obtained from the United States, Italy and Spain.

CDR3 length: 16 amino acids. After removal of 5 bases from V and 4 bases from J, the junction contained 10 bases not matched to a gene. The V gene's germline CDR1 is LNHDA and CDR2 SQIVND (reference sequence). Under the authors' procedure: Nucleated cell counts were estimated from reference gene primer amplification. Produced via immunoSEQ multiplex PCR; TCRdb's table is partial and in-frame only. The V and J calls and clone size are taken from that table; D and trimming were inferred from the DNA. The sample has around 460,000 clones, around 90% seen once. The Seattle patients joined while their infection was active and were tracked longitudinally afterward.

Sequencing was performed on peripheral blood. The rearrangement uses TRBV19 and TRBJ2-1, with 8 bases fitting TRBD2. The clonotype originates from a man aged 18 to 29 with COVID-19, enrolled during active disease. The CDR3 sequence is CASSFNLAGSYNEQFF. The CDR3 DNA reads TGTGCCAGTAGTTTTAACTTAGCGGGATCTTACAATGAGCAGTTCTTC.